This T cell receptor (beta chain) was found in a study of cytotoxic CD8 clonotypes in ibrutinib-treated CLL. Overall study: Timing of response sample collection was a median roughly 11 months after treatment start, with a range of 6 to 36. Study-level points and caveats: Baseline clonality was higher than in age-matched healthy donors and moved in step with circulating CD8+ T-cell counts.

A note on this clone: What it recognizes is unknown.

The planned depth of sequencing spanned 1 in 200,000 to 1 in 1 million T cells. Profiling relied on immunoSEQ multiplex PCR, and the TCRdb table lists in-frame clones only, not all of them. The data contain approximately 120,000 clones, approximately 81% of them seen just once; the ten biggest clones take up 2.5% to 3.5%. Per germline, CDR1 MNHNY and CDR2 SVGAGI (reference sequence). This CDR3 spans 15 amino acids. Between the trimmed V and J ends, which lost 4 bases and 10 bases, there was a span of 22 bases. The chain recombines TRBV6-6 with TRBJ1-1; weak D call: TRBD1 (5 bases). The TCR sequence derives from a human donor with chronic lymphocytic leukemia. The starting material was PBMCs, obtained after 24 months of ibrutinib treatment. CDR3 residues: CASSSSQIDRTRAFF. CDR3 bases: TGTGCCAGCAGTTCCTCACAGATCGACAGAACCCGAGCTTTCTTT.